Described below is a single T cell receptor (beta chain) sequence and its context. Its target is unknown. PCR primers comprised 60 Vbeta and 13 Jbeta primers. Clones were sequenced by immunoSEQ multiplex PCR, and TCRdb holds only the in-frame ones, with some missing. Of some 180,000 clones listed, over 65% are singletons. This specimen comes from a study of cytomegalovirus exposure and HLA in healthy donors. Study-wide context: Of the donors genotyped, approximately 430 in all, about 81% fell in the Caucasian-associated ancestry cluster. Findings and limits, study-wide: According to an earlier analysis, most TCR beta V segments yielded productive rearrangements about 90% or about 30% of the time.

The clonotype was recovered from a man between 18 and 29 years old in good health and CMV-seronegative. The sample comprised PBMCs.

CDR3 nucleotide sequence: TGTGCCAGCAGTTACAGCGGACCCTGCGAGCAGTACTTC. The encoded protein is CASSYSGPCEQYF. The genes are TRBV6-6 and TRBJ2-7; TRBD2 might be the D (5 bases). V gave up 2 bases and J gave up 6 bases, with 11 bases separating them. The CDR3 is made up of 13 amino acids. The germline V gene has CDR1 MNHNY and CDR2 SVGAGI (reference sequence).